A selection of T cell receptor beta chains follows, all from one sample in a study of HIV-infected patients and healthy controls. Each CDR3 protein is one row after TCRdb ran MiXCR on the 5' RACE reads. The sample holds about 12,000 distinct CDR3 sequences, 5% to 5.5% seen once. The sample taken for sequencing was blood. These receptors came from an adult in good health. Both conserved end residues are part of each CDR3. Each record gives: V gene, J gene, CDR3 protein.

>TRBV7-9|TRBJ2-7
CASSIILAGDDYEQYF
>TRBV29-1|TRBJ1-1
CSVVTGLGTEAFF
>TRBV27|TRBJ2-7
CASSYRDSYYEQYF
>TRBV27|TRBJ2-1
CASRGSGANEQFF
>TRBV5-1|TRBJ2-5
CASSFRGVIETQYF
>TRBV5-6|TRBJ1-1
CASSSTEGYEAFF
>TRBV12-3/TRBV12-4|TRBJ1-2
CASSPGAPRGHGYTF
>TRBV7-2|TRBJ1-1
CASSLSQGTEAFF
>TRBV5-1|TRBJ2-1
CASSLIYYNEQFF
>TRBV27|TRBJ1-1
CASSPDRVKPEAFF
>TRBV15|TRBJ1-4
CATSMRARANEKLFF
>TRBV25-1|TRBJ2-7
CASSEVSYEQYF
>TRBV12-3/TRBV12-4|TRBJ2-1
CASSLYGDNDNEQFF
>TRBV6-2/TRBV6-3|TRBJ2-5
CASSDQETQYF
>TRBV5-1|TRBJ2-2
CASSFVVTGELFF
>TRBV12-5|TRBJ2-3
CASVPVGTDTQYF
>TRBV29-1|TRBJ2-3
CSVDSAGTSGGTDTQYF
>TRBV3-1|TRBJ2-4
CATRTSGGGDIQYF
>TRBV2|TRBJ1-6
CASSKKSGGGSSPLHF
>TRBV24-1|TRBJ2-3
CASSSGTDITDTQYF
>TRBV10-2|TRBJ1-2
CASSDNLEGDGYTF
>TRBV20-1|TRBJ1-2
CSAIPTYGYTF
>TRBV20-1|TRBJ2-1
CSARDSRLLDYNEQFF
>TRBV2|TRBJ1-5
CASSLDSGQPQHF
>TRBV7-9|TRBJ1-5
CASSAQSQPQHF
>TRBV19|TRBJ2-7
CASSAAGAEQYF
>TRBV6-6|TRBJ2-3
CASSGGGAPDTQYF
>TRBV18|TRBJ2-3
CASSPGTVRNTQYF
>TRBV24-1|TRBJ2-2
CATSDGASRKGELFF
>TRBV18|TRBJ1-2
CASSPTGGYGYTF
>TRBV7-2|TRBJ1-2
CASSLVMTQGIYGYTF
>TRBV29-1|TRBJ2-7
CSVVRAGGAYEQYF
>TRBV3-1|TRBJ1-1
CASRLSMNTEAFF
>TRBV3-1|TRBJ2-1
CASSQDRLAGVRSGNEQFF
>TRBV6-5|TRBJ1-2
CATQGGTGGGYGYTF
>TRBV6-2/TRBV6-3|TRBJ1-2
CASRRDRSYGYTF
>TRBV10-3|TRBJ1-1
CAISESSRTEAFF